The clone carrying this T cell receptor (beta chain) was observed a few times. Its matching antigen is unknown. The sample originates from a study of beta chain features in type 1 diabetes. Overall study context: Patients did not differ from healthy donors in age, gender or cell yield.

V lost 0 bases and J 4 bases, leaving 1 base between the germline ends. Germline V lookup: CDR1 MNHNY, CDR2 SVGAGI (reference sequence). The CDR3 runs 12 residues. Study-wide results and caveats: All four CD4+ subsets of Type 1 diabetes patients contained TCRB CDR3s that were moderately but significantly shorter.

As every portion of the isolated RNA was reverse transcribed, the sequencing read expressed TCRB transcripts. Profiling relied on immunoSEQ multiplex PCR, and the TCRdb table lists in-frame clones only, not all of them. The sample includes approximately 240,000 clones, 16% of them seen just once. The source is a young man with type 1 diabetes. The V gene is TRBV6-6, the J gene TRBJ1-3; D unclear. Sequencing input: naive CD4+ T cells from blood. Written as DNA, the CDR3 is TGTGCCAGCAGTTACTCCGGAAACACCATATATTTT. Translation: CASSYSGNTIYF.